This entry lists 4 T cell receptor beta chains sequenced from one sample in a study of blood T cell repertoires in COVID-19. The data were produced by immunoSEQ multiplex PCR, yet TCRdb's version contains in-frame clones alone and is incomplete. The table shows about 180,000 clones, with around 80% occurring only once. Sequenced: peripheral blood. These receptors originate from a man aged 70-80 years with active or convalescent COVID-19.

The chain has TRBV6-5 and TRBJ1-1, with TRBD1 as a possible D gene (5 bases). The length of the CDR3 is 15 residues. Between the trimmed V and J ends, which lost 6 bases and 1 base, there was a span of 15 bases. CDR1 is MNHEY and CDR2 is SVGAGI in the germline V gene. CDR3 nucleotides: TGTGCCAGCAGCCCGAGTTGGGGGGGGAACACTGAAGCTTTCTTT. This translates into CASSPSWGGNTEAFF.

The rearrangement uses TRBV11-2 and TRBJ2-1; 9 nucleotides align to TRBD1. The germline CDR1 and CDR2 sequences are SGHAT and FQNNGV. V was clipped by 6 bases and J by 4 bases; unmatched bases: 4. CDR3 length equals 14 residues. This CDR3 reads CASSVQGAYNEQFF. The DNA for the CDR3 is TGTGCCAGCAGTGTACAGGGGGCGTACAATGAGCAGTTCTTC. Full variable domain (remainder filled in from reference TRBV11-2 and TRBJ2-1): EAGVAQSPRYKIIEKRQSVAFWCNPISGHATLYWYQQILGQGPKLLIQFQNNGVVDDSQLPKDRFSAERLKGVDSTLKIQPAKLEDSAVYLCASSVQGAYNEQFFGPGTRLTVL.

The chain joins TRBV5-1 to TRBJ2-2; TRBD1 aligns across 11 bases. Germline CDR1 reads SGHRS; CDR2 reads YFSETQ. This CDR3 region has 16 residues. V shed 1 base, J shed 3 bases, and the junction held 2 bases outside the gene matches. The CDR3 loop is CASSLMGQGDTGELFF. In DNA, the CDR3 is TGCGCCAGCAGCTTGATGGGACAGGGGGACACCGGGGAGCTGTTTTTT.

The J gene is TRBJ2-1, the V gene TRBV4-1, with D maybe TRBD2 (6 bases). Germline V gene data show CDR1 as MGHRA and CDR2 as YSYEKL. CDR3 length: 11 residues. Between the trimmed V and J ends, which lost 11 bases and 8 bases, there was a span of 13 bases. As DNA, the CDR3 is TGCGCCGGACTACTGGGCGATGAGCAGTTCTTC. Protein sequence: CAGLLGDEQFF.